These 15 T cell receptor beta chains originate from one sample sequenced in a study of T-cell memory formation after mild COVID-19 (dated by TCRdb to the early 2020s). The library was generated by 5' RACE. The data were produced on an Illumina NovaSeq 6000. The public sequencing data were trimmed at Q25 with fastp and processed into clonotypes with MiXCR by TCRdb, which kept only in-frame beta chains. Rows are combined by CDR3 protein, so each entry shows the most common genes and DNA. This sample comprises hundreds of thousands of distinct CDR3 sequences, around a quarter of them detected only once. The ten top clones hold around 13% of the sample. The sequencing input was PBMCs or a T cell subset sorted from them (not recorded which). These receptors all stem from an adult woman who had mild COVID-19 (a few samples of this study predate the infection). The sample titles of this study are shuffled in the database, so cell type and time point are left out; the donor was told from shared clones.

In this sample, this clonotype turned up a few times. The chain links TRBV6-5 to TRBJ2-2; no definite D call. CDR1 is MNHEY, CDR2 SVGAGI, per germline. With 6 bases removed from V and 6 bases from J, the gap between germline ends came to 11 bases. The CDR3 is 13 residues long. In nucleotides, the CDR3 is TGTGCCAGCAGGTTTATAGGCTCCGGGGAGCTGTTTTTT. This translates into CASRFIGSGELFF.

This clonotype came up a few times. V and J are TRBV5-1 and TRBJ2-1; D gene unclear. Trimming shortened V by 4 bases and J by 8 bases, and 16 bases separated the two germline ends. CDR3 size: 14 residues. Germline CDR1 and CDR2: SGHRS and YFSETQ. The CDR3 coding sequence is TGCGCCAGCAGCGTTGGGTCCGTCCTGGATGAGCAGTTCTTC. Encoded protein: CASSVGSVLDEQFF.

The genes are TRBV20-1 and TRBJ2-2; a possible D gene is TRBD2 (6 bases). The length of the CDR3 is 12 residues. Germline loops: CDR1 DFQATT, CDR2 SNEGSKA (reference sequence). Trimming cost V 6 bases and J 5 bases, with 10 bases left between them. Written as DNA, the CDR3 is TGCAGTGCGTGGGACTCGACCGGGGAGCTGTTTTTT. Translation: CSAWDSTGELFF.

This clonotype was observed a handful of times. The chain is built from TRBV20-1 and TRBJ2-3; tentative D call: TRBD2 (6 bases). CDR1 is DFQATT, CDR2 SNEGSKA, per germline (reference sequence). The germline V and J ends were trimmed by 4 bases and 4 bases, with 18 bases remaining between them. This CDR3 has 15 amino acids. CDR3 nucleotides: TGCAGTGCTACGTCTCGATCCTGGGGGGCAGATACGCAGTATTTT. This encodes CSATSRSWGADTQYF.

This clonotype has ten or more counts. This CDR3 is CASKGDTQYF. For the CDR3, the DNA is TGTGCCAGCAAAGGAGATACGCAGTATTTT. J is TRBJ2-3 and V is TRBV5-5; no clear D. The V end lost 6 bases, the J end lost 5 bases, and 4 bases lay between the germline ends. This CDR3 contains 10 residues. CDR1 and CDR2 from the germline V gene are SGHKS and YYEKEE (reference sequence).

This clonotype was found many times. This chain uses TRBV6-5 with TRBJ2-7; TRBD1 matches at 12 bases. V lost 6 bases to trimming and J lost 2 bases; unmatched junction nucleotides: 8. The CDR3 length is 16 residues. The germline CDR1 and CDR2 sequences are MNHEY and SVGAGI. CDR3 DNA sequence: TGTGCCAGCAGGGGACAGGGGGCGAATCGGGCCTACGAGCAGTACTTC. Encoded protein: CASRGQGANRAYEQYF.

This clonotype was counted between two and nine times. This chain connects TRBV15 to TRBJ2-5; the match to TRBD2 covers 10 bases. Losses at the gene ends were 3 bases for V and 4 bases for J; bases not matched to a gene: 5. The length of the CDR3 is 15 residues. The V gene's germline CDR1 is LNHNV and CDR2 YYDKDF (reference sequence). DNA of the CDR3: TGTGCCACCAGCAGGGTAGCGGGGGGTCCAGAGACCCAGTACTTC. As protein: CATSRVAGGPETQYF.

This clonotype was seen only a few times. The chain is built from TRBV7-9 and TRBJ2-1, with 10 bases matching TRBD2. The junction had 5 bases not matched to a gene; V was cut back by 2 bases and J by 4 bases. CDR1 SEHNR and CDR2 FQNEAQ come from the germline V gene (reference sequence). CDR3 length: 16 amino acids. CDR3 DNA sequence: TGTGCCAGCAGCTTATCGCTAGCGGGAGCTTACAATGAGCAGTTCTTC. This gives the protein CASSLSLAGAYNEQFF.

This clonotype was found a few times. The chain uses TRBV24-1 and TRBJ2-1, with 8 bases aligning to TRBD1. This CDR3 is 15 amino acids long. Germline V gene sequence: CDR1 KGHDR, CDR2 SFDVKD. Unmatched junction bases numbered 1, after V lost 0 bases and J lost 4 bases. The CDR3 coding sequence is TGTGCCACCAGTGATTTGGGGACAGGATACAATGAGCAGTTCTTC. As protein: CATSDLGTGYNEQFF.

This chain joins TRBV6-2 or TRBV6-3 and TRBJ2-7, with a weak D call TRBD2 (7 bases). The germline gives CDR1 MNHEY, CDR2 SVGEGT. With 2 bases removed from V and 5 bases from J, the gap between germline ends came to 19 bases. CDR3 length equals 16 residues. CDR3 coding DNA: TGTGCCAGCAGTTACCCCTCCCGCCGGGGGGCCGACGAGCAGTACTTC. Its protein product is CASSYPSRRGADEQYF.

This clonotype was seen only a few times. CDR3 in DNA: TGTGCCAGCAGCTTAGCGGCTAGCGGGGCCTACGAGCAGTACTTC. Protein product: CASSLAASGAYEQYF. The chain links TRBV7-8 to TRBJ2-7; 9 bases agree with TRBD2. This CDR3 contains 15 residues. Germline V gene data show CDR1 as SGHVS and CDR2 as FQNEAQ. V was clipped by 0 bases and J by 2 bases; unmatched bases: 2. The full variable domain, rest sourced from reference TRBV7-8 and TRBJ2-7, is GAGVSQSPRYKVAKRGQDVALRCDPISGHVSLFWYQQALGQGPEFLTYFQNEAQLDKSGLPSDRFFAERPEGSVSTLKIQRTQQEDSAVYLCASSLAASGAYEQYFGPGTRLTVT.

This rearrangement joins TRBV7-2 to TRBJ1-5, with D possibly matching TRBD1 (5 bases). The germline V gene has CDR1 SGHTA and CDR2 FQGNSA. Trimming left V 5 bases short and J 15 bases short, with 20 bases between. This CDR3 contains 13 residues. The CDR3: CASSQTKDTPRHF. The CDR3 bases are TGTGCCAGCAGCCAAACCAAGGACACACCGAGGCATTTT.

The rearrangement uses TRBV2 and TRBJ2-5; D is possibly TRBD1 (7 bases). The germline V gene encodes CDR1 SNHLY and CDR2 FYNNEI. With 4 bases removed from V and 4 bases from J, the gap between germline ends came to 13 bases. The CDR3 contains 14 residues. For the CDR3, the DNA is TGTGCCAGCAGTGGAGTGCAGGGGGGAGAGACCCAGTACTTC. Translated: CASSGVQGGETQYF.

The chain recombines TRBV7-2 with TRBJ2-3, with TRBD2 identical over 7 bases. Trimming at V came to 8 bases and at J to 4 bases, leaving 6 bases not matched to a gene. The V gene's germline CDR1 is SGHTA and CDR2 FQGNSA. This CDR3 spans 13 amino acids. In DNA, the CDR3 is TGTGCCAGCGGGAGGGCCCCGGCAGATACGCAGTATTTT. Its protein product is CASGRAPADTQYF.

Only a few counts were recorded for this clonotype. V usage is TRBV14 and J usage is TRBJ2-7; D possibly corresponds to TRBD2 (6 bases). V was cut by 3 bases and J by 4 bases, with 19 bases left in between. Germline V gene lookup returns CDR1 SGHDN and CDR2 FVKESK. The CDR3 has 16 amino acids. The CDR3 is CASSQSRDGSTYEQYF. The CDR3 DNA is TGTGCCAGCAGCCAGTCAAGGGACGGGAGCACATACGAGCAGTACTTC.